The clone carrying this TCR beta chain was counted many times. Its specificity is unknown. This sample's time point: newly diagnosed GD, antithyroid drugs for less than 3 months. Generation of the TCR library employed RNA extracted from PBMCs. Through Arm-PCR of CDR3 regions and iRepertoire HTBI primers, TCR beta libraries were built. MiXCR, run by TCRdb on the multiplex PCR reads, gives a single entry per CDR3 protein. The table has about 470,000 distinct CDR3 sequences, about 16% seen once; the top ten hold about 12%. This specimen belongs to a study of regulatory T cells in long-lasting Graves disease. Broader study findings: TRBV28, TRBJ1-2 and TRBJ2-5 emerged as the favored segments in persistent disease.

CDR3 length: 12 amino acids. CDR1 and CDR2 from the germline V gene are MDHEN and SYDVKM. The ends were cut back, 8 bases at V and 3 bases at J, with 8 bases in the middle. The data also belong to a second study, concerning T cells in Graves' hyperthyroidism and ophthalmopathy. From that study: Uncontrolled infection, other autoimmune disease, pregnancy or lactation led to exclusion. Carried out on the TCR CDR3, a first-round RT-PCR used the HTBI primer set.

The source of this sequence is a middle-aged man with Graves disease. V gene TRBV28 combines with J gene TRBJ2-4, with D tentatively TRBD2 (5 bases). Source: peripheral blood mononuclear cells (PBMCs), taken at new diagnosis, from a patient treated with antithyroid drugs. DNA of the CDR3: TGTGCCAGCCGGGGTGGCAAAAACATTCAGTACTTC. Its translation: CASRGGKNIQYF.